This T cell receptor (beta chain) was retrieved from a study of beta chain features in type 1 diabetes. This clone was observed many times. Its specificity is unknown. Findings and caveats of the study: No resolution was reached here on whether HLA type influences TCRB rearrangement. Within each of all four CD4+ subsets, Type 1 diabetes patients had TCRB CDR3s that were moderately but significantly shorter.

The ends were cut back, 6 bases at V and 13 bases at J, with 28 bases in the middle. This CDR3 is built from 16 residues. Expressed TCRB transcripts were sequenced after all isolated RNA was converted to cDNA. Naive, central memory and regulatory T cell samples came to a mean of approximately 3.57 million reads. Assay used: immunoSEQ multiplex PCR; TCRdb lists only in-frame clones, some missing. Among 300,000 or so clones, approximately 14% were seen once, and the ten largest hold about 0.015%. Sorting of CD4+ naive, central memory, regulatory and stem cell-like memory cells was performed via CD45RO/CCR7/CD25/CD127/CD95/CD27.

The chain has TRBV23-1 and TRBJ2-1, with no clear D. TRBV23-1 is classed as an ORF, of uncertain function. This TCR derives from a man aged 30-40 years with type 1 diabetes. The source material was naive CD4+ T cells from blood. The CDR3 DNA reads TGCGCCAGCAGAGGATCACCGGGTCCTCGGAGTACGAATCAGTTCTTC. Its translation: CASRGSPGPRSTNQFF.